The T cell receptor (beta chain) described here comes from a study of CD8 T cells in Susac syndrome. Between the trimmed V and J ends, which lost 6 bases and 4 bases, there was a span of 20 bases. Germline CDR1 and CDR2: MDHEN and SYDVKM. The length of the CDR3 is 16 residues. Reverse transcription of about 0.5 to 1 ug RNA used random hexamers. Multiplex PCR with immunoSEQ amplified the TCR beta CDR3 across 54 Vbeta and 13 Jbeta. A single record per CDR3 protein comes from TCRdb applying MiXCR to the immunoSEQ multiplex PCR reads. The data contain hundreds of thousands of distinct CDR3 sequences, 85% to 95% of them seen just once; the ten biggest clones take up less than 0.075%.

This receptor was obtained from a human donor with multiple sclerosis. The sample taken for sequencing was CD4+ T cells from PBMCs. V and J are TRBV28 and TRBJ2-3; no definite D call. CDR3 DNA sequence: TGTGCCAGCAGCCCTTATGGGCGCGAGGTCGCAGATACGCAGTATTTT. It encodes CASSPYGREVADTQYF.